Here is one TCR beta chain with its context. Its target antigen remains unknown. No base-level quality is on record; no much larger clone is a single base apart. The data were obtained in a study of T-cell reconstitution after alpha-beta-depleted transplantation in children (TCRdb year 2016). Notes on the research overall: T-cell immune reconstitution after TCRalphabeta/CD19-depleted allogeneic hematopoietic cell transplantation in children was quantitatively tracked in the study by means of TCR repertoire profiling.

What the treatment or condition label conveys for this sample: allogeneic hematopoietic cell transplantation with graft depleted of TCRalphabeta T cells and CD19 B cells. TCRalphabeta/CD19-depleted allogeneic hematopoietic cell grafts were given to the transplant recipients, all of whom were children. Beyond this particular receptor, the publication reports: Over the following months the frequencies of hyperexpanded clones went down, and after one year T-cell counts and TCRbeta diversity were mostly credited to newly produced T cells. Apparently early alphabetaT-cell count recovery about two months after transplant reportedly relied on only several hundred rapidly expanded clones derived from non-depleted graft cells. In some patients, the high TCRbeta diversity seen at day 60 was put down to recipient T cells and intrathymic progenitors that had survived conditioning.

Libraries were prepared through PCR. Sequencing took place on an Illumina HiSeq 2500. TCR libraries were prepared with molecular barcoding, using unique molecular identifiers to normalize TCRbeta repertoire quantification. TCRdb reworked the public reads: Q25 trimming with fastp, MiXCR clone assembly, productive beta chains retained. Each record represents a unique CDR3 protein, reported with the most common genes and DNA among its rows. The sample profile shows about a million distinct CDR3 sequences; under 30% of them were found once. 25% to 35% of the sample is in the top ten clones. In the germline V gene, CDR1 corresponds to SGHRS and CDR2 to YFSETQ. V is clipped by 1 base and J by 2 bases, and the sequence between their germline boundaries is 12 bases long. Spanning cysteine to phenylalanine, the CDR3 consists of 15 amino acids. Only CDR3 DNA remains: 45 bases, in frame from the first base.

This specimen was PBMCs, mostly from graft donor cells, taken 360 days after TCRalphabeta/CD19-depleted stem cell transplant. The sequence was collected from a boy in the first two years of life who had a stem cell transplant for SCID, so the T cells may come from the graft donor. The chain employs TRBV5-1 and TRBJ1-2; 5 matching bases give a weak D call of TRBD1. The CDR3 region: CASSLSSAGNYGYTF. The nucleotide sequence reads TGCGCCAGCAGCTTGAGCTCCGCAGGGAACTATGGCTACACCTTC.